The sequence of this TCR beta chain was determined in a study of T cells in Graves' hyperthyroidism and ophthalmopathy (dated by TCRdb to the late 2010s). About the investigation overall: Peripheral blood was collected at initial diagnosis, before any treatment. TCR Vbeta CDR3 sequencing of around 130 peripheral blood samples (under 45 ophthalmopathy, about 80 hyperthyroidism and some 17 progressor patients) is reported in the paper. In addition, the study compared T-cell repertoires in thyroid tissue and in blood from five to seven Graves' hyperthyroidism patients. The 75 to 100 discovery patients were randomly split 7:3 into training and test sets. Once sampling was done, hyperthyroidism patients were given methimazole at a starting dose of 30 mg daily, whereas ophthalmopathy patients were given high-dose intravenous methylprednisolone. A discovery cohort of roughly 100 patients, about 40 with Graves' ophthalmopathy and about 58 with stable Graves' hyperthyroidism, was used to find distinguishing TCR V-J signatures. An independent validation cohort of under 20 hyperthyroidism patients and approximately 17 patients who later progressed to ophthalmopathy tested prospective prediction of ophthalmopathy.

Moderately to severely active disease, a Clinical Activity Score of at least 3, a NOSPECS grade of at least 4, and a duration under 3 months were present in ophthalmopathy patients. Patients with uncontrolled infections, other autoimmune diseases, pregnancy or lactation were excluded. Clinical symptoms, serum thyroxine and TRAb, thyroid ultrasound, and orbital computed tomography formed the basis for the diagnoses. PBMCs were isolated from about 9 ml of fresh peripheral blood by Ficoll-Paque density gradient centrifugation. Trizol reagent was used to extract total RNA, and RNA quality was then checked on an Agilent 2100 Bioanalyzer. TCR beta CDR3 regions were amplified from RNA transcripts. The TCR CDR3 was subjected to a first round of RT-PCR using the HTBI primer set and the Qiagen OneStep RT-PCR kit. The libraries were constructed in a second round of multiplex PCR and then size-selected and purified. The libraries were sequenced on an Illumina HiSeq2000 using paired-end 100 bp reads. In the original analysis: SOAPnuke was used to process the raw data, removing reads that contained adapters or uncalled bases, had a mean Phred below 15, or lacked an exact match to the constant primer or identifier. High-quality paired reads were merged with COPE v1.2.5, and unique nucleotide sequences were defined as clonotypes. MiTCR v1.1 was used to align clonotypes to the IMGT TRBV, TRBD and TRBJ reference segments. The analysis included only V-J combinations with a frequency above 0.0001, which together covered more than 99% of the repertoires. A TCS score was defined as the ratio between F50 (clonal expansion) and ExV (chaos), using BLOSUM62-based TCRdist between CDR3 peptides within each V-J. Welch's t-statistics and random forest reduced fewer than 600 V-J features to 10 to 15, which were used in a naive Bayes classifier (R e1071). In-frame beta chains were kept once TCRdb had trimmed the public reads at Q25 with fastp and called clones with MiXCR. Under each unique CDR3 protein, matching rows form one entry showing the most common genes and DNA. What appears here as the V and J calls and clone size reflects TCRdb's work, not the paper's. The sample profile shows some 570,000 distinct CDR3 sequences; roughly 15% of them were found once. In total, the top ten clones hold approximately 15% of the sample.

Including cysteine and phenylalanine, the CDR3 has 13 amino acids. Just CDR3 DNA is preserved here, 39 bases in frame from base 1. V is reduced by 0 bases and J by 7 bases, leaving a spacing of 9 bases between them. CDR1 and CDR2 were assigned from the germline V gene (reference sequence) as MNHNY and SVGAGI. In regard to this clonotype: What antigen it recognizes has not been identified. No much larger clonotype is one base removed from it; base qualities were not supplied.

The research as a whole found: During validation, the model predicted progression to ophthalmopathy a median of about 6.5 months ahead of onset, with almost 71% sensitivity and roughly 72% specificity. Most expanded thyroid clonotypes (frequency above 0.001) were also detected in blood, a finding suggesting that blood repertoires may reflect thyroid immune responses. Sample size was not statistically predetermined, and investigators were not blinded to group allocation. In cross-validation, a model built on a 13 V-J signature told ophthalmopathy apart from stable hyperthyroidism with under 90% sensitivity and about 81% specificity, and in testing the same model reached 80%/75%.

Sequenced: blood. The chain is made from TRBV6-6 and TRBJ1-1, with a tentative D gene TRBD1 over 5 matching bases. The TCR was taken from a young woman with Graves' ophthalmopathy. Read as DNA, the sequence is TGTGCCAGCAGTTACTCGGGGCAGGGTGAAGCTTTCTTT. This encodes CASSYSGQGEAFF.